A single sample is the source of the 20 T cell receptor beta chains below, sequenced in a study of blood T cell repertoires in COVID-19. Profiling relied on immunoSEQ multiplex PCR, and the TCRdb table lists in-frame clones only, not all of them. In the table there are tens of thousands of clones, roughly 90% of which are singletons. Source material: peripheral blood. The receptors here all came from an elderly woman with active or convalescent COVID-19.

The chain has TRBV2 and TRBJ2-5; 7 nucleotides match TRBD2. Trimming cost V 5 bases and J 2 bases; bases outside gene matches: 5. The V gene's germline CDR1 is SNHLY and CDR2 FYNNEI. The CDR3 covers 14 residues. The CDR3 reads CASSPGRVQETQYF. The CDR3 bases are TGTGCCAGCAGTCCGGGGAGGGTACAAGAGACCCAGTACTTC.

CDR3 protein: CASSFSSGNSPLHF. In DNA form, the CDR3 reads TGTGCCAGCAGTTTTTCAAGCGGGAATTCACCCCTCCACTTT. V usage is TRBV27 and J usage is TRBJ1-6; D ambiguous. There are 14 residues in the CDR3. Germline CDR1 MNHEY, CDR2 SMNVEV (reference sequence). Trimming took 3 bases from V and 7 from J, leaving 10 bases between them.

V usage is TRBV11-3 and J usage is TRBJ2-3; 7 bases are shared with TRBD1. CDR1 and CDR2 from the germline V gene are SGHNT and YENEEA. V shed 1 base, J shed 2 bases, and the junction held 12 bases outside the gene matches. The CDR3 runs to 18 residues. The CDR3: CASSLVGDRQGITDTQYF. In DNA form, the CDR3 reads TGTGCCAGCAGCTTAGTCGGGGATAGACAGGGAATCACAGATACGCAGTATTTT.

The rearrangement joins TRBV2 to TRBJ1-5; D perhaps matches TRBD1 (5 bases). The CDR3 sequence is 16 residues long. Trimming shortened V by 3 bases and J by 0 bases, and 12 bases separated the two germline ends. The V gene's germline CDR1 is SNHLY and CDR2 FYNNEI. CDR3 amino acids: CASSDGGGNSNQPQHF. The CDR3 DNA sequence: TGTGCCAGCAGTGATGGGGGGGGAAATAGCAATCAGCCCCAGCATTTT.

The CDR3, as DNA: TGTGCCAGCAATGGACAGCCAAACACTGAAGCTTTCTTT. This encodes CASNGQPNTEAFF. The chain carries TRBV2 and TRBJ1-1; D possibly corresponds to TRBD1 (6 bases). The germline V and J ends were trimmed by 7 bases and 2 bases, with 11 bases remaining between them. The germline V gene encodes CDR1 SNHLY and CDR2 FYNNEI. This CDR3 contains 13 residues.

This clone has only one observation. This chain joins TRBV5-1 and TRBJ2-1; TRBD2 matches at 12 bases. Per germline, CDR1 SGHRS and CDR2 YFSETQ. The CDR3 contains 17 residues. The J segment lost 7 bases and the V segment lost 4 bases, leaving 12 bases of the junction unmatched. As DNA, the CDR3 is TGCGCCAGCAGCCCGAGGACTAGCGGGATCGGGTTGAATGAGCAGTTCTTC. Protein: CASSPRTSGIGLNEQFF.

The chain carries TRBV28 and TRBJ2-1; no clear D. Trimming cost V 3 bases and J 0 bases, with 9 bases left between them. The germline V gene encodes CDR1 MDHEN and CDR2 SYDVKM. The CDR3 is made up of 15 amino acids. Here the CDR3 reads CASSFGGASYNEQFF. In DNA form, the CDR3 reads TGTGCCAGCAGTTTCGGCGGAGCCTCCTACAATGAGCAGTTCTTC.

The rearrangement links TRBV19 to TRBJ1-5, with 7 nucleotides matching TRBD1. The CDR3 is 15 residues long. Per the germline V gene, CDR1 is LNHDA and CDR2 is SQIVND (reference sequence). The ends lost 2 bases at V and 4 bases at J; junction bases unmatched: 5. The CDR3 nucleotides are TGTGCCAGTAGTATAATAGGGGGCCAGAATCAGCCCCAGCATTTT. Protein sequence: CASSIIGGQNQPQHF.

The rearrangement joins TRBV5-1 to TRBJ2-3; D might be TRBD2 (6 bases). CDR1 and CDR2 (germline): SGHRS, YFSETQ. This CDR3 spans 15 amino acids. Trimming left V 2 bases short and J 0 bases short, with 10 bases between. CDR3: CASSFGGRSTDTQYF. In nucleotides, the CDR3 is TGCGCCAGCAGCTTCGGAGGGAGGAGCACAGATACGCAGTATTTT.

The DNA for the CDR3 is TGCAGCGGGGGAGGGGTGGCTGAAGCTTTCTTT. Amino acid sequence: CSGGGVAEAFF. J is TRBJ1-1 and V is TRBV29-1; D is possibly TRBD1 (5 bases). V was trimmed by 7 bases and J by 6 bases, leaving 12 bases between them. Germline V gene sequence: CDR1 SQVTM, CDR2 ANQGSEA. CDR3 length equals 11 residues.

This clone was recorded a few times. The chain uses TRBV10-2 and TRBJ2-1; 12 bases align to TRBD2. CDR1 is WSHSY, CDR2 SAAADI, per germline. Trimming at V came to 3 bases and at J to 2 bases, leaving 2 bases not matched to a gene. The CDR3 consists of 16 residues. The chain's CDR3 is CASSDLAGGTYNEQFF. CDR3 nucleotide sequence: TGCGCCAGCAGTGACCTAGCGGGGGGGACCTACAATGAGCAGTTCTTC.

This clone was seen a few times. The gene calls are TRBV10-1 and TRBJ1-5; D not certain. This CDR3 region has 13 residues. Germline CDR1 reads WNHNN; CDR2 reads SYGVQD (reference sequence). With 6 bases removed from V and 7 bases from J, the gap between germline ends came to 13 bases. As DNA, the CDR3 is TGCGCCAGCAGCGAGGAGGCCGGACAGCCCCAGCATTTT. This sequence encodes CASSEEAGQPQHF.

The gene calls are TRBV6-5 and TRBJ2-7; 7 nucleotides align to TRBD1. Germline CDR1 MNHEY, CDR2 SVGAGI. V trimming: 4 bases; J trimming: 2 bases; junction bases outside the gene matches: 5. The CDR3 is 14 residues long. CDR3: CASSLRGRPYEQYF. The CDR3 DNA reads TGTGCCAGCAGTTTAAGGGGGCGCCCCTACGAGCAGTACTTC.

The CDR3 is CASSSTVEAFF. CDR3 sequence (DNA): TGCGCCAGCAGCTCGACAGTTGAAGCTTTCTTT. This sequence joins TRBV5-1 and TRBJ1-1, with D tentatively TRBD1 (5 bases). V was shortened by 3 bases and J by 7 bases, with 7 bases between the two germline ends. Germline lookup yields CDR1 SGHRS and CDR2 YFSETQ. This CDR3 is 11 amino acids long. The variable domain in full, with the rest retrieved from reference TRBV5-1 and TRBJ1-1, is KAGVTQTPRYLIKTRGQQVTLSCSPISGHRSVSWYQQTPGQGLQFLFEYFSETQRNKGNFPGRFSGRQFSNSRSEMNVSTLELGDSALYLCASSSTVEAFFGQGTRLTVV.

This chain connects TRBV4-3 to TRBJ1-1; no firm D call. The CDR3 totals 15 residues. Germline CDR1 reads LGHNA; CDR2 reads YSLEER. V gave up 0 bases and J gave up 1 base, with 9 bases separating them. This CDR3 is CASSQELGRNTEAFF. In nucleotides, the CDR3 is TGCGCCAGCAGCCAAGAGTTAGGGAGGAACACTGAAGCTTTCTTT.

The rearrangement links TRBV2 to TRBJ1-6, with no clear D. The CDR3 is made up of 12 amino acids. V was cut by 3 bases and J by 10 bases, with 7 bases left in between. The V gene's germline CDR1 is SNHLY and CDR2 FYNNEI. The CDR3 DNA is TGTGCCAGCAGTGATGAGAGGTCACCCCTCCACTTT. Protein: CASSDERSPLHF. The variable domain in full, completed from reference TRBV2 and TRBJ1-6, reads EPEVTQTPSHQVTQMGQEVILRCVPISNHLYFYWYRQILGQKVEFLVSFYNNEISEKSEIFDDQFSVERPDGSNFTLKIRSTKLEDSAMYFCASSDERSPLHFGNGTRLTVT.

The rearrangement links TRBV7-9 to TRBJ1-1; perhaps TRBD1 as D (5 bases). The CDR3 runs to 17 residues. V was clipped by 1 base and J by 5 bases, with 20 bases between them. Germline V gene data show CDR1 as SEHNR and CDR2 as FQNEAQ (reference sequence). CDR3 in amino acids: CASSLDWGVIGNTEAFF. The CDR3 DNA follows: TGTGCCAGCAGCTTAGATTGGGGGGTAATCGGGAATACTGAAGCTTTCTTT.

This clone was seen a single time. The chain joins TRBV4-1 to TRBJ2-1, with D possibly matching TRBD1 (6 bases). The V and J ends lost 0 bases and 7 bases respectively, with 16 bases between them. The germline gives CDR1 MGHRA, CDR2 YSYEKL. This CDR3 region has 16 residues. The CDR3 loop is CASSQDYGRGRNEQFF. CDR3 sequence (DNA): TGCGCCAGCAGCCAAGATTACGGCAGGGGAAGAAATGAGCAGTTCTTC.

V gene TRBV5-1 combines with J gene TRBJ2-1; 14 bases agree with TRBD2. The CDR3 consists of 16 residues. CDR1 and CDR2 from the germline V gene are SGHRS and YFSETQ. Trimming removed 4 bases from V and 8 bases from J; junction bases left unmatched: 8. The DNA for the CDR3 is TGCGCCAGCAGCACCGGACTAGCGGGAGGTTTGGATGAGCAGTTCTTC. Amino acid sequence: CASSTGLAGGLDEQFF.

CDR3 residues: CASSYTRGGKAFF. CDR3 sequence (DNA): TGTGCCAGCAGTTACACCAGGGGAGGGAAAGCTTTCTTT. The V gene is TRBV6-6, the J gene TRBJ1-1, with D possibly TRBD1 on 6 matching bases. CDR1 is MNHNY, CDR2 SVGAGI, per germline (reference sequence). Trimming cost V 2 bases and J 9 bases, with 13 bases left between them. This CDR3 comprises 13 residues.